These T cell receptor beta chains were read from a single sample in a study of blood T cell repertoires in COVID-19. The method was immunoSEQ multiplex PCR; TCRdb's version includes in-frame clones alone and lacks a portion of them. The data contain about 360,000 clones, over 75% of them singletons. The specimen sequenced was PBMCs or T cells enriched from blood (not recorded which). The receptor set was obtained from a man aged 35 to 55 in a cohort exposed to, infected with or recovered from COVID-19 (not recorded which). CDR3s include the opening cysteine and the closing phenylalanine or tryptophan. The D gene is left open where the match is weak. Clone size is given for some rows only: seen once, a few or many times, or a class if the clone is expanded.

size	J	length	V	D	CDR3	DNA
NA	TRBJ2-5	16	TRBV3-1/TRBV3-2	NA	CASSQEEGGIQETQYF	TGTGCCAGCAGCCAAGAAGAAGGGGGAATTCAAGAGACCCAGTACTTC
NA	TRBJ1-2	14	TRBV16	NA	CASSQSGQIYGYTF	TGTGCCAGCAGCCAATCGGGACAAATCTATGGCTACACCTTC
NA	TRBJ2-1	13	TRBV24-1	NA	CATSLAGGNEQFF	TGTGCCACCAGTCTGGCAGGTGGCAATGAGCAGTTCTTC
few	TRBJ1-2	14	TRBV28	NA	CASRTWGGNYGYTF	TGTGCCAGCCGAACCTGGGGGGGGAACTATGGCTACACCTTC
NA	TRBJ2-1	14	TRBV6-5	TRBD1	CASSRTGSSNEQFF	TGTGCCAGCAGTAGGACAGGGTCTTCCAATGAGCAGTTCTTC
NA	TRBJ2-1	18	TRBV13	TRBD2	CASSPPWRLAGTYNEQFF	TGTGCCAGCAGCCCCCCCTGGAGGCTAGCGGGAACCTACAATGAGCAGTTCTTC
once	TRBJ2-1	13	TRBV19	TRBD1	CATGDRVLPEQFF	TGTGCCACCGGGGACAGGGTTTTGCCTGAGCAGTTCTTC
NA	TRBJ2-3	16	TRBV24-1	TRBD2	CATSDPSGRNTDTQYF	TGTGCCACCAGTGATCCCTCCGGGAGGAACACAGATACGCAGTATTTT
NA	TRBJ1-4	12	TRBV19	TRBD1	CASGGQFSKLFF	TGTGCCAGCGGGGGACAGTTTTCAAAACTGTTTTTT
NA	TRBJ2-1	16	TRBV4-2	TRBD2	CASSRSTSGPYNEQFF	TGTGCCAGCAGCCGTTCAACTAGCGGACCTTACAATGAGCAGTTCTTC
NA	TRBJ2-1	16	TRBV25-1	TRBD2	CASSFSGRASYNEQFF	TGTGCCAGCAGTTTTAGCGGGAGGGCGTCGTACAATGAGCAGTTCTTC
NA	TRBJ1-4	14	TRBV18	TRBD1	CASSPDRGQEKLFF	TGTGCCAGCTCACCGGACAGGGGGCAAGAAAAACTGTTTTTT
NA	TRBJ2-7	14	TRBV28	TRBD2	CASRFSGRAYEQYF	TGTGCCAGCAGGTTCAGCGGGAGGGCCTACGAGCAGTACTTC